This T cell receptor beta chain is from a study of blood T cell repertoires in COVID-19. Germline-derived CDR1 and CDR2 are SEHNR and FQNEAQ (reference sequence). Trimming removed 5 bases from V and 8 bases from J, with 13 bases in between. This CDR3 is 13 amino acids long. Generated by immunoSEQ multiplex PCR, the TCRdb table keeps only in-frame clones and is missing some. The table includes about 50,000 clones, around four fifths detected once. The rearrangement uses TRBV7-9 and TRBJ2-1; perhaps TRBD1 as D (5 bases). This sequence was found in an elderly woman with acute or convalescent COVID-19. The sample consisted of peripheral blood. As DNA, the CDR3 is TGTGCCAGCAGCACACTAATGACAGATGAGCAGTTCTTC. It translates to CASSTLMTDEQFF.